Each of the 22 T cell receptor beta chains below was sequenced from the same sample in a study of blood T cell repertoires in COVID-19. Data came from immunoSEQ multiplex PCR; TCRdb stores just in-frame clones and leaves some out. The sample has a few hundred thousand clones, 88% seen once; the top ten hold 6.9%. The sequenced sample consisted of peripheral blood. The source of these receptors is a woman between 25 and 40 years old who had recovered from COVID-19.

V gene TRBV28 combines with J gene TRBJ2-7; weak D call: TRBD2 (8 bases). V was cut by 6 bases and J by 5 bases, with 14 bases left in between. The germline gives CDR1 MDHEN, CDR2 SYDVKM. CDR3 length: 13 residues. The DNA for the CDR3 is TGTGCCAGCAGCGGGAGGGGGCGCGACGAGCAGTACTTC. It yields the protein CASSGRGRDEQYF. Variable domain in full (rest from reference TRBV28 and TRBJ2-7): DVKVTQSSRYLVKRTGEKVFLECVQDMDHENMFWYRQDPGLGLRLIYFSYDVKMKEKGDIPEGYSVSREKKERFSLILESASTNQTSMYLCASSGRGRDEQYFGPGTRLTVT.

As to this clone: Other DNA sequences in this specimen translate into the identical CDR3. This sequence joins TRBV5-1 and TRBJ1-6; 7 bases map to TRBD1. Trimming cost V 1 base and J 5 bases; bases outside gene matches: 3. The germline V gene encodes CDR1 SGHRS and CDR2 YFSETQ. The CDR3 is made up of 15 amino acids. In DNA, the CDR3 is TGCGCCAGCAGCTTGACGGGACAGAATAATTCACCCCTCCACTTT. It encodes CASSLTGQNNSPLHF.

The chain carries TRBV2 and TRBJ1-2; D is possibly TRBD1 (6 bases). V dropped 2 bases and J dropped 5 bases, with 12 bases sitting between them. The CDR3 has 14 residues. Germline V gene lookup returns CDR1 SNHLY and CDR2 FYNNEI. In nucleotides, the CDR3 is TGTGCCAGCAGTGAACGGACAGCTACTTATGGCTACACCTTC. Translating gives CASSERTATYGYTF.

This chain uses TRBV18 with TRBJ2-7; TRBD2 might be the D (5 bases). The CDR3 runs 15 residues. CDR1 and CDR2 from the germline V gene are KGHSH and LQKENI. V lost 5 bases and J lost 4, with 18 bases in between. In DNA, the CDR3 is TGTGCCAGCTCAAACGGTCAAGAATCGGGGTACGAGCAGTACTTC. Amino acid sequence: CASSNGQESGYEQYF.

The V gene is TRBV30, the J gene TRBJ1-4; D is unresolved. CDR1 GTSNPN and CDR2 SVGIG come from the germline V gene (reference sequence). CDR3 length: 13 amino acids. Deletions cut 1 base from V and 4 bases from J, with 7 bases between. For the CDR3, the DNA is TGTGCCTGGAGTGGAAACTATAATGAAAAACTGTTTTTT. Translated, it gives CAWSGNYNEKLFF.

This chain links TRBV28 with TRBJ1-2; 7 bases agree with TRBD1. Germline-derived CDR1 and CDR2 are MDHEN and SYDVKM. The CDR3 covers 13 residues. Germline trimming cut 7 bases from V and 5 bases from J; bases unmatched to any gene: 7. DNA for the CDR3: TGTGCCAGCACCGTCCCGACAGGGTATGGCTACACCTTC. The encoded protein is CASTVPTGYGYTF.

The chain uses TRBV3-1 (or the pseudogene TRBV3-2) and TRBJ1-3; no reliable D call. Germline V CDR1 and CDR2: LGHDT, YNNKEL (reference sequence). The CDR3 has 13 residues. Trimming removed 1 base from V and 8 bases from J, with 9 bases in between. CDR3 in DNA: TGTGCCAGCAGCCAAGTGTCGGTGGACACCATATATTTT. Protein product: CASSQVSVDTIYF.

The genes are TRBV18 and TRBJ1-6, with TRBD1 as a possible D gene (6 bases). The CDR3 has 14 residues. V was trimmed by 3 bases and J by 9 bases, leaving 12 bases between them. Germline CDR1 is KGHSH and CDR2 is LQKENI. CDR3 sequence reads: CASSPGQDFSPLHF. CDR3 nucleotides: TGTGCCAGCTCACCGGGACAAGATTTTTCACCCCTCCACTTT.

The chain links TRBV5-4 to TRBJ2-3; 8 bases are a match to TRBD2. The CDR3 totals 16 residues. V trimming: 3 bases; J trimming: 6 bases; junction bases outside the gene matches: 12. CDR1 is SGHNT, CDR2 YYREEE, per germline (reference sequence). This chain's CDR3 is CASSSEQRGLADTQYF. As DNA, the CDR3 is TGTGCCAGCAGCTCGGAGCAGCGGGGGTTGGCGGATACGCAGTATTTT.

The chain uses TRBV5-5 and TRBJ2-7; D perhaps matches TRBD2 (6 bases). The CDR3 consists of 15 residues. Between the trimmed V and J ends, which lost 2 bases and 4 bases, there was a span of 16 bases. The V gene's germline CDR1 is SGHKS and CDR2 YYEKEE (reference sequence). The CDR3 sequence is CASSLLVGEVYEQYF. The CDR3 bases are TGTGCCAGCAGCTTATTGGTGGGGGAGGTGTACGAGCAGTACTTC.

The chain uses TRBV5-1 and TRBJ2-3, with TRBD1 matching over 7 bases. Germline values: CDR1 SGHRS, CDR2 YFSETQ. CDR3 size: 15 residues. V gave up 0 bases and J gave up 6 bases; unmatched junction bases: 7. CDR3 DNA: TGCGCCAGCAGCTTGGCGGGACAGAGCTCCGATACGCAGTATTTT. It is translated as CASSLAGQSSDTQYF.

This clone occurred once. This sequence joins TRBV7-9 and TRBJ1-1, with D perhaps TRBD1 (5 bases). Germline values: CDR1 SEHNR, CDR2 FQNEAQ (reference sequence). The V end lost 8 bases, the J end lost 3 bases, and 13 bases lay between the germline ends. The CDR3 sequence is 13 residues long. The CDR3 spells CASSGEGYTEAFF. DNA for the CDR3: TGTGCCAGCTCCGGGGAGGGGTACACTGAAGCTTTCTTT.

This sequence joins TRBV5-5 and TRBJ2-7; tentative D call: TRBD1 (6 bases). Germline values: CDR1 SGHKS, CDR2 YYEKEE (reference sequence). This CDR3 has 15 residues. Trimming took 0 bases from V and 4 from J, leaving 14 bases between them. CDR3 DNA sequence: TGTGCCAGCAGCTTGGGTGGGGGCTATGGGTACGAGCAGTACTTC. Protein sequence: CASSLGGGYGYEQYF.

The gene calls are TRBV4-1 and TRBJ2-5; no reliable D call. The CDR3 length is 14 residues. CDR1 and CDR2 (germline): MGHRA, YSYEKL. Between the trimmed V and J ends, which lost 0 bases and 3 bases, there was a span of 8 bases. Here the CDR3 DNA reads TGCGCCAGCAGCCAAGAGCACGGAGAAGAGACCCAGTACTTC. Protein: CASSQEHGEETQYF.

V gene TRBV9 combines with J gene TRBJ2-7, with D tentatively TRBD2 (7 bases). CDR1 and CDR2 (germline): SGDLS, YYNGEE. The V and J ends lost 3 bases and 4 bases respectively, with 20 bases between them. The CDR3 contains 16 residues. The CDR3 nucleotides read TGTGCCAGCAGCGCCCAGATTGGGGGGGCTGCGTACGAGCAGTACTTC. Protein product: CASSAQIGGAAYEQYF. The whole variable domain, filled in from reference TRBV9 and TRBJ2-7, reads DSGVTQTPKHLITATGQRVTLRCSPRSGDLSVYWYQQSLDQGLQFLIQYYNGEERAKGNILERFSAQQFPDLHSELNLSSLELGDSALYFCASSAQIGGAAYEQYFGPGTRLTVT.

The chain recombines TRBV5-1 with TRBJ2-7; 10 nucleotides match TRBD1. The junction had 4 bases not matched to a gene; V was cut back by 3 bases and J by 4 bases. CDR1 and CDR2 from the germline V gene are SGHRS and YFSETQ. CDR3 size: 14 residues. The CDR3 is CASSWGQGTYEQYF. The CDR3 bases are TGCGCCAGCAGCTGGGGACAGGGGACATACGAGCAGTACTTC.

This clone was found a few times. The J gene is TRBJ1-2, the V gene TRBV7-9; D perhaps matches TRBD1 (6 bases). V lost 1 base to trimming and J lost 5 bases, with 11 bases between them. This CDR3 comprises 14 residues. The germline V gene has CDR1 SEHNR and CDR2 FQNEAQ (reference sequence). CDR3 nucleotide sequence: TGTGCCAGCAGCTTAGGTCGGACAGAGTATGGCTACACCTTC. Translating gives CASSLGRTEYGYTF.

The chain carries TRBV5-6 and TRBJ1-5, with D maybe TRBD1 (6 bases). Germline assignment: CDR1 SGHDT and CDR2 YYEEEE. Trimming shortened V by 2 bases and J by 2 bases, and 11 bases separated the two germline ends. The CDR3 totals 15 residues. Here the CDR3 reads CASSFLQGGNQPQHF. CDR3 bases: TGTGCCAGCAGCTTTTTACAGGGTGGCAATCAGCCCCAGCATTTT.

The chain links TRBV13 to TRBJ2-1, with 9 bases identical to TRBD1. This CDR3 contains 16 residues. Losses at the gene ends were 5 bases for V and 4 bases for J; bases not matched to a gene: 9. Germline V lookup: CDR1 PRHDT, CDR2 FYEKMQ (reference sequence). The CDR3 spells CASSINRGLRYNEQFF. CDR3 sequence (DNA): TGTGCCAGCAGCATAAACAGGGGGCTGCGGTACAATGAGCAGTTCTTC.

The CDR3 region is CASSPPLCQETQYF. The CDR3, as DNA: TGTGCCAGCTCACCACCTCTCTGTCAAGAGACCCAGTACTTC. This sequence joins TRBV18 and TRBJ2-5; D gene unclear. The CDR3 sequence is 14 residues long. Looked up from germline, CDR1 is KGHSH and CDR2 is LQKENI. Trimming removed 0 bases at V and 2 bases at J, with 7 bases between.

This clone was found once. The rearrangement uses TRBV4-1 and TRBJ1-6; 9 bases map to TRBD1. Germline trimming cut 2 bases from V and 11 bases from J; bases unmatched to any gene: 13. This CDR3 is built from 17 residues. CDR1 and CDR2 from the germline V gene are MGHRA and YSYEKL. CDR3 amino acids: CASSQLIPGQGETPLHF. In DNA, the CDR3 is TGCGCCAGCAGCCAACTCATACCGGGACAGGGAGAGACACCCCTCCACTTT.

The rearrangement uses TRBV7-3 and TRBJ2-1; maybe TRBD2 (5 bases). The length of the CDR3 is 16 residues. In germline, CDR1 is SGHTA, CDR2 FQGTGA. Trimming stripped 3 bases from V and 5 bases from J, with 17 bases between. The DNA of the CDR3 is TGTGCCAGCAGCTTCCTAGGACTCTCGGCAAACAATGAGCAGTTCTTC. Translating gives CASSFLGLSANNEQFF.